The 14 T cell receptor beta chains listed next were all sequenced from one sample in a study of T cells of healthy individuals. TCRdb re-derived calls from the 5' RACE reads in MiXCR, one entry per CDR3 protein. The sample holds 60,000 to 70,000 distinct CDR3 sequences, 15% to 20% seen once. The receptor source for this set is a human donor in good health.

The chain has TRBV4-1 and TRBJ2-7; 8 bases align to TRBD1. This CDR3 is 16 amino acids long. The V gene's germline CDR1 is MGHRA and CDR2 YSYEKL. V shed 0 bases and J 6 bases; nucleotides not matched to a gene: 10. The CDR3 here is CASSQDPGQGRGEQYF. The CDR3, as DNA: TGCGCCAGCAGCCAAGACCCCGGACAGGGTCGTGGCGAGCAGTACTTC.

As for this clonotype: The junction shows a germline mismatch at one end, possibly a read error. The chain uses TRBV5-6 and TRBJ2-7; 7 bases line up with TRBD2. This CDR3 is built from 14 residues. Germline CDR1 is SGHDT and CDR2 is YYEEEE. The CDR3 loop is CASSLVGTNYELYF. DNA for the CDR3: TGTGCCAGCAGCTTGGTTGGGACTAACTACGAGCTGTACTTC.

This clonotype was seen only a few times. The genes are TRBV19 and TRBJ2-3; 7 positions agree with TRBD2. V lost 2 bases and J lost 1; bases outside the gene matches: 3. Germline V lookup: CDR1 LNHDA, CDR2 SQIVND (reference sequence). This CDR3 region has 15 residues. CDR3 region: CASSIRREGTDTQYF. In DNA, the CDR3 is TGTGCCAGTAGTATAAGACGGGAGGGCACAGATACGCAGTATTTT.

The chain uses TRBV21-1 and TRBJ2-7; the table names TRBD2, a call not compared with the DNA. TRBV21-1 is a documented pseudogene. The CDR3 covers 13 residues. CDR3 coding DNA: TGTGCCGGAAGAGGACTCGCCCCCTACGAGCAGTACTTC. Translating it yields CAGRGLAPYEQYF.

In this sample, this clonotype turned up a few times. The chain recombines TRBV7-9 with TRBJ1-1; possibly TRBD1 for D (5 bases). The germline V gene has CDR1 SEHNR and CDR2 FQNEAQ (reference sequence). The CDR3 loop spans 15 amino acids. Trimming shortened V by 3 bases and J by 2 bases, and 13 bases separated the two germline ends. The CDR3 nucleotides read TGTGCCAGCAGCTTTTGGGGGGTTGAAAACACTGAAGCTTTCTTT. Its translation: CASSFWGVENTEAFF.

This chain connects TRBV7-3 to TRBJ1-5; the D is unclear. V shed 5 bases and J shed 2 bases, with 10 bases lying between them. The CDR3 is 14 residues long. Germline lookup yields CDR1 SGHTA and CDR2 FQGTGA. This chain's CDR3 is CASSPHRGNQPQHF. The CDR3 DNA reads TGTGCCAGCAGCCCACATAGAGGCAATCAGCCCCAGCATTTT.

This clonotype appeared a few times. The rearrangement uses TRBV24-1 and TRBJ2-1, with 8 bases that match TRBD1. V gave up 4 bases and J gave up 3 bases; unmatched junction bases: 7. Germline V gene sequence: CDR1 KGHDR, CDR2 SFDVKD. The CDR3 has 16 residues. The CDR3 bases are TGTGCCACCAGTGACGCCGGGACAGGAATCTACAATGAGCAGTTCTTC. This codes for CATSDAGTGIYNEQFF.

V is TRBV12-3 or TRBV12-4 and J is TRBJ1-1; 7 bases are a match to TRBD1. V shed 5 bases, J shed 5 bases, and the junction held 17 bases outside the gene matches. This CDR3 is 17 amino acids long. The CDR3 loop reads CASSGVQTTGYETEAFF. In DNA form, the CDR3 reads TGTGCCAGCAGTGGAGTTCAAACGACAGGGTACGAGACTGAAGCTTTCTTT.

This clonotype is deemed medium-sized. The genes are TRBV20-1 and TRBJ1-1; D not resolved. The CDR3 is 11 residues long. Germline V CDR1 and CDR2: DFQATT, SNEGSKA (reference sequence). Here the CDR3 DNA reads TGCAGAGCCCGGGGTGACACTGAAGCTTTCTTT. Encoded protein: CRARGDTEAFF.

This clonotype was counted ten times or more. The rearrangement links TRBV20-1 to TRBJ1-3, with D hard to call. Germline CDR1 DFQATT, CDR2 SNEGSKA (reference sequence). Trimming stripped 0 bases from V and 4 bases from J, with 4 bases between. There are 12 residues in the CDR3. In DNA form, the CDR3 reads TGCAGTGCTAGAGATCGAGGAAACACCATATATTTT. Its protein product is CSARDRGNTIYF.

The table lists this clonotype with a few counts. The rearrangement uses TRBV2 and TRBJ2-4; D may match TRBD1 or TRBD2 (5 bases each). This CDR3 region has 12 residues. With 3 bases removed from V and 8 bases from J, the gap between germline ends came to 8 bases. CDR1 is SNHLY, CDR2 FYNNEI, per germline. CDR3: CASSEGPDIQYF. DNA for the CDR3: TGTGCCAGCAGTGAGGGACCCGACATTCAGTACTTC.

In this sample, this clonotype turned up many times. This sequence joins TRBV7-9 and TRBJ2-7; either TRBD1 or TRBD2 may supply D (5 bases each). This CDR3 is built from 13 residues. Germline values: CDR1 SEHNR, CDR2 FQNEAQ (reference sequence). Between the trimmed V and J ends, which lost 6 bases and 1 base, there was a span of 10 bases. CDR3 bases: TGTGCCAGCAGGAGGGACGGTTCCTACGAGCAGTACTTC. This gives the protein CASRRDGSYEQYF.

This clonotype has a count of ten or more. The chain joins TRBV20-1 to TRBJ2-7; TRBD1 or TRBD2 may be the D gene (5 bases each). V was shortened by 3 bases and J by 1 base, with 13 bases between the two germline ends. The CDR3 is 14 residues long. The germline V gene encodes CDR1 DFQATT and CDR2 SNEGSKA (reference sequence). The CDR3 nucleotides are TGCAGTGCTAGTGGGGGTTTAAGGTCCTACGAGCAGTACTTC. Residues: CSASGGLRSYEQYF.

The chain has TRBV29-1 and TRBJ2-1; D is perhaps TRBD2 (6 bases). In germline, CDR1 is SQVTM, CDR2 ANQGSEA. Trimming shortened V by 4 bases and J by 15 bases, and 16 bases separated the two germline ends. This CDR3 spans 11 amino acids. The CDR3 reads CSVAAGDMWFF. The CDR3 DNA follows: TGCAGCGTTGCAGCGGGTGATATGTGGTTCTTC.